This TCR beta chain was sequenced during a study of blood T cell repertoires in COVID-19 (TCRdb year 2020). Study-wide context: Samples covering the acute and convalescent phases of COVID-19 were provided by collaborators in the United States, Italy and Spain. Nearly every sample came with metadata listing a de-identified subject ID, COVID-19 status, age in years and sex. The prospective study material was composed of cDNA or gDNA derived from T cells, B-cell-depleted T cells, or PBMCs. The samples were drawn from two sources: the first 160 participants of the ongoing ImmuneRACE study, and some 1,300 subjects contributed by 6 global collaborators. The dataset comprised deeply sampled blood TCRbeta repertoires from subjects exposed to, actively infected with, or recovered from COVID-19. A freely available public database, intended as a resource for researchers studying the immune response to SARS-CoV-2, is where the repertoires were released. Where available, HLA class I and class II types were taken from metadata supplied by the sample provider and were not determined by assay-based typing.

Trimming accounts for 4 bases at V and 4 bases at J, while the number of junction bases matched to no gene is 6. Reading the germline V gene gives CDR1 SGHRS and CDR2 YFSETQ. The CDR3 goes from the cysteine to the phenylalanine over 15 residues. This entry keeps only the CDR3 DNA: 45 bases, framed from base 1. In the case of this clone: No antigen is known for it. Base qualities were left out, and no much larger clone turns up one base away.

The immunoSEQ Assay, a bias-controlled multiplex PCR, was used to amplify TCRbeta CDR3 regions from genomic DNA. The published analysis was carried out like this. The number of nucleated cells in each sample was estimated from the amplification of reference gene primers within the assay. To quantify the absolute abundance of each unique TCRbeta CDR3 rearrangement, sequence reads were collapsed and filtered. For each sample, productive Simpson clonality was calculated as the square root of Simpson's diversity index over productive rearrangements. What TCRdb holds here is the immuneACCESS table cut down to in-frame rearrangements. Part of the clones is not present; checked against another copy, under half of the missing clones reflect an unresolved V gene, and the others are unexplained. The V and J calls and clone size come from that table; D and trimming were worked out from the DNA. Present in this sample are approximately 490,000 clones, around nine tenths of which were seen just once. The ten most abundant clones make up around 8% of the sample.

Enrolling through a virtual design, the prospective study's participants ranged in age from about 18 to 100 years and lived across roughly 23 United States geographic areas. In the prospective study, participants were assigned to cohorts based on the clinical history participants reported in a screening survey and a study questionnaire. Recovered participants in ImmuneRACE Cohort 3 were defined by two consecutive negative NP/OP PCR tests, clearance by a healthcare professional, or resolution of symptoms. In the prospective study, mobile phlebotomists collected whole blood, serum and a nasopharyngeal or oropharyngeal swab from each participant. Additional blood draws and questionnaires over an approximately 2-month period could optionally be provided by prospective study participants. Before DNA extraction, blood samples from the prospective study were shipped at room temperature or frozen. Results and caveats for the whole study, not just this receptor: The amount of clinical and demographic metadata varied by source and participant and was provided uncurated.

Rearrangement joined TRBV5-1 to TRBJ2-2; a stretch of 8 junction bases matches TRBD1. This sequence originates from a woman aged 60-75 years who had recovered from COVID-19. Sequenced input: PBMCs or T cells enriched from blood (not recorded which). At the DNA level, the sequence is TGCGCCAGCAGCCCAGGGGGCGCGGGCACCGGGGAGCTGTTTTTT. Its product reads: CASSPGGAGTGELFF. Here the CDR3 is joined to the reference TRBV5-1 and TRBJ2-2 genes, and the full variable domain is: KAGVTQTPRYLIKTRGQQVTLSCSPISGHRSVSWYQQTPGQGLQFLFEYFSETQRNKGNFPGRFSGRQFSNSRSEMNVSTLELGDSALYLCASSPGGAGTGELFFGEGSRLTVL.